This TCR beta chain was identified in a study of cytomegalovirus exposure and HLA in healthy donors. Findings of the study overall: Upon later analysis, HLA-associated TCR beta chains proved more clonally expanded than other, equally common chains. In a later analysis, CMV-associated beta chains were mostly HLA-associated, it appeared.

Donors likely had unrecorded immune exposures despite being nominally healthy when sampled. The CDR3 spans 14 residues. Trimming took 5 bases from V and 7 from J; bases not matched to a gene: 9. Germline V gives CDR1 SGHDT, CDR2 YYEEEE. 60 Vbeta and 13 Jbeta primers were used in PCR. Generated by immunoSEQ multiplex PCR, the TCRdb table keeps only in-frame clones and is missing some. Altogether 100,000 to 150,000 clones are present, roughly 80% being singletons, with the ten largest covering around 2.7%. A word on this clone: The antigen is undetermined.

The sequenced sample was PBMCs. This receptor was taken from a woman in her 40s in good health and CMV-seropositive. The rearrangement joins TRBV5-6 to TRBJ1-1; the match to TRBD1 covers 9 bases. CDR3 coding DNA: TGTGCCAGCAGGAATGGACAGGGGCGGGTTGAAGCTTTCTTT. It yields the protein CASRNGQGRVEAFF.